This T cell receptor beta chain was captured by sequencing in a study of blood T cell repertoires in COVID-19. Germline V gene sequence: CDR1 LNHDA, CDR2 SQIVND (reference sequence). The CDR3 is made up of 11 amino acids. Trimming took off 8 bases at V and 5 bases at J, with 9 bases between the two ends. TCRdb keeps only in-frame clones here, not all; method: immunoSEQ multiplex PCR. Of over 80,000 clones in the sample, 87% were seen once. Material: peripheral blood. This TCR came from a human donor in a cohort sampled during active COVID-19. The chain joins TRBV19 to TRBJ2-5, with a weak D call TRBD2 (5 bases). The CDR3 spells CASRGGETQYF. CDR3 DNA sequence: TGTGCCAGTCGGGGTGGCGAGACCCAGTACTTC. The full variable domain, in which reference TRBV19 and TRBJ2-5 provide the parts outside the CDR3, is DGGITQSPKYLFRKEGQNVTLSCEQNLNHDAMYWYRQDPGQGLRLIYYSQIVNDFQKGDIAEGYSVSREKKESFPLTVTSAQKNPTAFYLCASRGGETQYFGPGTRLLVL.